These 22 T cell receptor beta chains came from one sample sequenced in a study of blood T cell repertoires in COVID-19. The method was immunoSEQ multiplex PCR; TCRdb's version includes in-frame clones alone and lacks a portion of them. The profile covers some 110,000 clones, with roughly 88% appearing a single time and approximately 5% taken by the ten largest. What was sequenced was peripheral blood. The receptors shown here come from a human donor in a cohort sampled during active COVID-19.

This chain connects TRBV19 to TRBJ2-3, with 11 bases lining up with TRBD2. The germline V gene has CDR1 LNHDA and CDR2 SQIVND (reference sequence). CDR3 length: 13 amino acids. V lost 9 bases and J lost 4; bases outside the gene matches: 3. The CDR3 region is CASHSGRADTQYF. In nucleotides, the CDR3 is TGTGCCAGCCATAGCGGGAGGGCAGATACGCAGTATTTT.

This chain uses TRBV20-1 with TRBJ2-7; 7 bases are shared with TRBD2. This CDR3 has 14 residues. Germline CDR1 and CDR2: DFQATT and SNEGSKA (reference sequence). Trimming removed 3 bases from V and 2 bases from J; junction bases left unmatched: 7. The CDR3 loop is CSASRSSGAYEQYF. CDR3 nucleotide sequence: TGCAGTGCTAGTCGGTCTAGCGGCGCCTACGAGCAGTACTTC.

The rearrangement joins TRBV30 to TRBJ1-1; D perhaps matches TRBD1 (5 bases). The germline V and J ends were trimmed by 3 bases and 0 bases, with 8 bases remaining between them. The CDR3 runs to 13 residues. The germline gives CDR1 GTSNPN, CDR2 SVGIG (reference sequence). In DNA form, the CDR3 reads TGTGCCTGGAGGGCGACAGTGAACACTGAAGCTTTCTTT. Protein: CAWRATVNTEAFF.

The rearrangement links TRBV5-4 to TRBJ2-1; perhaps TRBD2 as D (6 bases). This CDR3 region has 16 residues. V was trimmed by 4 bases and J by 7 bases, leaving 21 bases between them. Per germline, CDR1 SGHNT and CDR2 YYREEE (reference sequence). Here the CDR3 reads CASSPTLGGVGNEQFF. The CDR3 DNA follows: TGTGCCAGCAGCCCTACTCTAGGAGGGGTGGGGAATGAGCAGTTCTTC. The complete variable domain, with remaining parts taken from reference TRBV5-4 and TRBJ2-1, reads ETGVTQSPTHLIKTRGQQVTLRCSSQSGHNTVSWYQQALGQGPQFIFQYYREEENGRGNFPPRFSGLQFPNYSSELNVNALELDDSALYLCASSPTLGGVGNEQFFGPGTRLTVL.

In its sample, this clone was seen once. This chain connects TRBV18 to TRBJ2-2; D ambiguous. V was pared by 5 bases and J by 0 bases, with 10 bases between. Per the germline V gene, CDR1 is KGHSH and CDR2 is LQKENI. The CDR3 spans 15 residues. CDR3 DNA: TGTGCCAGCTCATCTAGACTTTCGAACACCGGGGAGCTGTTTTTT. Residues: CASSSRLSNTGELFF.

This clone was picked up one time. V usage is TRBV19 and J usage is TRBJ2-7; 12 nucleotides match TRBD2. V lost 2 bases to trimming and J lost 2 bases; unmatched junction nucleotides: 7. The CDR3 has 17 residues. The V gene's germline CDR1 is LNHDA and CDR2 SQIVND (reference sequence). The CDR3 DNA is TGTGCCAGTAGTATAAGGACTAGCGGGACTTCGGCCTACGAGCAGTACTTC. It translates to CASSIRTSGTSAYEQYF.

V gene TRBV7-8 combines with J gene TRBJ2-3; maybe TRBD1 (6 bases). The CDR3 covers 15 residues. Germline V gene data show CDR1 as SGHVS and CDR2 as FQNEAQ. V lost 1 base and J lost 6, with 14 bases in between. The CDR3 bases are TGTGCCAGCAGCTTAGGGTCAGGGGCGATGGATACGCAGTATTTT. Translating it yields CASSLGSGAMDTQYF.

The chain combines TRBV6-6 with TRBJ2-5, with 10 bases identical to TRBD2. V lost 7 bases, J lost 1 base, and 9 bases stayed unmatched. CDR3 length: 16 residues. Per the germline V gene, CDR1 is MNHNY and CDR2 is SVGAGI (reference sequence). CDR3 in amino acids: CASNPARTSGQETQYF. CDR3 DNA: TGTGCCAGCAACCCGGCGCGGACTAGCGGCCAAGAGACCCAGTACTTC.

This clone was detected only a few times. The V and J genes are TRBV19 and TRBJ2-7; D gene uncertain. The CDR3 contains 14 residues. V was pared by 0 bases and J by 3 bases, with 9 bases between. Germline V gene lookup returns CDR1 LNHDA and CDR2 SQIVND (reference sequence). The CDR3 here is CASSIDRGIYEQYF. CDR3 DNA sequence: TGTGCCAGTAGTATAGATCGCGGCATCTACGAGCAGTACTTC.

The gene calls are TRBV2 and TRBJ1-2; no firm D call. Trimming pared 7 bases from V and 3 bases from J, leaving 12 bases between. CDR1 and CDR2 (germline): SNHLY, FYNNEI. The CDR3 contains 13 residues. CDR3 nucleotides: TGTGCCAGCAACCAAATGGGAGACTATGGCTACACCTTC. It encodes CASNQMGDYGYTF.

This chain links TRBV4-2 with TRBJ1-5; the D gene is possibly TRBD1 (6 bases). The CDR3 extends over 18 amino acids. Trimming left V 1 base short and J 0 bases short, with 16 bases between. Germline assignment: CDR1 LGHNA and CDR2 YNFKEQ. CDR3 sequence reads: CASSQAGTRGYSNQPQHF. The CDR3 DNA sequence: TGTGCCAGCAGCCAAGCGGGGACCAGGGGTTATAGCAATCAGCCCCAGCATTTT.

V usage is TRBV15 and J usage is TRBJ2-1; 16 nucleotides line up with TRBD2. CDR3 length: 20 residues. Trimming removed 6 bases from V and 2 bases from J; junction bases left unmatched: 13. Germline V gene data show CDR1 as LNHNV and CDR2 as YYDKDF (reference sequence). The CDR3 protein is CATSTPGQGTSGRAYNEQFF. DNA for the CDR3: TGTGCCACCAGTACACCGGGACAGGGGACTAGCGGGAGGGCCTACAATGAGCAGTTCTTC.

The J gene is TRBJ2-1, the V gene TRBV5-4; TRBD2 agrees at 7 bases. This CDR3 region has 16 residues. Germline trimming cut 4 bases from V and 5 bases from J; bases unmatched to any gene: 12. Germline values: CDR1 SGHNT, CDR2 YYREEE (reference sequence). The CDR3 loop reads CASSRFHGGGHNEQFF. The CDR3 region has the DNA TGTGCCAGCAGCCGCTTTCATGGCGGGGGTCACAATGAGCAGTTCTTC.

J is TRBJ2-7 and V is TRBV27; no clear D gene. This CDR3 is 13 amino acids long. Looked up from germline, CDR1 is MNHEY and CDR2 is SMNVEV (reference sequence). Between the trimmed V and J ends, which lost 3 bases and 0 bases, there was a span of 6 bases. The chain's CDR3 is CASSFRSSYEQYF. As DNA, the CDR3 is TGTGCCAGCAGTTTTCGCAGCTCCTACGAGCAGTACTTC.

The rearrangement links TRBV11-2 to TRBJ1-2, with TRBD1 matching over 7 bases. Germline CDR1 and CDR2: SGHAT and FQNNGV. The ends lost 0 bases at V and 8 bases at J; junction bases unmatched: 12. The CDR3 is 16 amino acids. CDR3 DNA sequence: TGTGCCAGCAGCTTAGATGGCCCAGGGGGGTATGGGGGCTACACCTTC. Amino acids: CASSLDGPGGYGGYTF.

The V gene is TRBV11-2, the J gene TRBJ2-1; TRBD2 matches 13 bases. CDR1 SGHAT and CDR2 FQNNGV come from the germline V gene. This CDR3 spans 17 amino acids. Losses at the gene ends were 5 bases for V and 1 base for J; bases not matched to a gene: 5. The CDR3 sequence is CASSPGGLAGSYNEQFF. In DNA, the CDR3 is TGTGCCAGCAGCCCAGGGGGACTAGCGGGATCCTACAATGAGCAGTTCTTC. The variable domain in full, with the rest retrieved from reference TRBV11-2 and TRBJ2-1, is EAGVAQSPRYKIIEKRQSVAFWCNPISGHATLYWYQQILGQGPKLLIQFQNNGVVDDSQLPKDRFSAERLKGVDSTLKIQPAKLEDSAVYLCASSPGGLAGSYNEQFFGPGTRLTVL.

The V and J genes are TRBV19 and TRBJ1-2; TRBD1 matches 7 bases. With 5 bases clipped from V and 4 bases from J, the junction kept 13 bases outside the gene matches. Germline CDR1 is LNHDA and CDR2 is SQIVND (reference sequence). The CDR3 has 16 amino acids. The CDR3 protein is CASSSGGQRPPYGYTF. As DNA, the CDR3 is TGTGCCAGTAGTTCTGGGGGACAGCGACCCCCCTATGGCTACACCTTC.

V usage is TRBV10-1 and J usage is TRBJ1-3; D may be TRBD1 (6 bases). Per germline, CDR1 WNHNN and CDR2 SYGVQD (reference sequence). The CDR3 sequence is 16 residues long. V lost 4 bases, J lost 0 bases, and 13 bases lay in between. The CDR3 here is CASSADRTASGNTIYF. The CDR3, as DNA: TGCGCCAGCAGTGCTGACCGGACAGCCTCTGGAAACACCATATATTTT.

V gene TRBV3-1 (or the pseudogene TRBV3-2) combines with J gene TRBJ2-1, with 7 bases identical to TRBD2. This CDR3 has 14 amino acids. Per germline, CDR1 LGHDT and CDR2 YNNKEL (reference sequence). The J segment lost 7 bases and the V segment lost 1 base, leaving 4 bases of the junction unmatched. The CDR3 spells CASSQAAGPNEQFF. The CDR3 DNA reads TGTGCCAGCAGCCAAGCAGCGGGACCAAATGAGCAGTTCTTC.

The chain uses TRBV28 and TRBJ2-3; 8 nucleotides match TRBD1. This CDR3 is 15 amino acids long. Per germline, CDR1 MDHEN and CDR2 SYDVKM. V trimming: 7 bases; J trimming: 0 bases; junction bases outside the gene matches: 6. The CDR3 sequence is CASNPGQGSTDTQYF. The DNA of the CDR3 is TGTGCCAGCAACCCCGGACAGGGAAGCACAGATACGCAGTATTTT.

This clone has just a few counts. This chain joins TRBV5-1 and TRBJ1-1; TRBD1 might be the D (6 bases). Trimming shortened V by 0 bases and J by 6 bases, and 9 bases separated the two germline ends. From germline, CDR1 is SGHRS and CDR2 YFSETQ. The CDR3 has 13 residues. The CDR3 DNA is TGCGCCAGCAGCTTGGACGGGGGGCCTGAAGCTTTCTTT. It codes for CASSLDGGPEAFF.

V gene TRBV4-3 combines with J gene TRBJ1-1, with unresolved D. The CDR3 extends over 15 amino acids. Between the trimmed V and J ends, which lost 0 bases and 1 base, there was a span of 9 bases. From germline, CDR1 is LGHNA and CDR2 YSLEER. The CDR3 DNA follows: TGCGCCAGCAGCCAAGACGGAGGCCCGAACACTGAAGCTTTCTTT. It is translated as CASSQDGGPNTEAFF.